The 21 T cell receptor beta chains presented below share a single source sample, sequenced in a study of CD8+ T cells in alopecia areata. The treatment denotes: oral pan-JAK inhibitor, 5-10 mg twice daily. The sequencing template was cDNA reverse transcribed from extracted RNA. This table comes from immunoSEQ multiplex PCR, and its TCRdb copy is limited to in-frame clones, with some not included. The table lists 130,000 to 150,000 clones, roughly four fifths of them singletons. Sample: CD8+ T cells sorted from blood, taken at week 4, from a patient treated with tofacitinib. These receptors originate from a human donor with alopecia areata.

This clone was counted once. The chain has TRBV29-1 and TRBJ1-2; D is uncertain. The CDR3 totals 12 residues. The ends were cut back, 3 bases at V and 5 bases at J, with 10 bases in the middle. The germline V gene encodes CDR1 SQVTM and CDR2 ANQGSEA. As DNA, the CDR3 is TGCAGCGTTGATTACGGCCCTTATGGCTACACCTTC. It is translated as CSVDYGPYGYTF.

V is TRBV2 and J is TRBJ1-2; D unclear. The CDR3 has 13 residues. The germline V gene encodes CDR1 SNHLY and CDR2 FYNNEI. Between the trimmed V and J ends, which lost 4 bases and 2 bases, there was a span of 8 bases. CDR3: CASSVDVNYGYTF. The DNA for the CDR3 is TGTGCCAGCAGTGTTGACGTAAACTATGGCTACACCTTC.

The J gene is TRBJ2-3, the V gene TRBV29-1; the D gene could be TRBD1 or TRBD2 (6 bases each). CDR3 length: 15 residues. CDR1 is SQVTM, CDR2 ANQGSEA, per germline. Trimming pared 3 bases from V and 4 bases from J, leaving 17 bases between. Written as DNA, the CDR3 is TGCAGCGTTGATAGGGGGGTAGGAATTTCAGATACGCAGTATTTT. Protein: CSVDRGVGISDTQYF.

CDR3 loop: CASSQDVLGPSDTGELFF. CDR3 nucleotide sequence: TGTGCCAGCAGCCAAGATGTGTTGGGACCGTCCGACACCGGGGAGCTGTTTTTT. The genes are TRBV14 and TRBJ2-2, with D possibly called TRBD1 or TRBD2 (5 bases each). Germline V gene data show CDR1 as SGHDN and CDR2 as FVKESK. V lost 0 bases and J 3 bases, leaving 17 bases between the germline ends. The CDR3 runs to 18 residues. The full variable domain, in which reference TRBV14 and TRBJ2-2 provide the parts outside the CDR3, is EAGVTQFPSHSVIEKGQTVTLRCDPISGHDNLYWYRRVMGKEIKFLLHFVKESKQDESGMPNNRFLAERTGGTYSTLKVQPAELEDSGVYFCASSQDVLGPSDTGELFFGEGSRLTVL.

V and J are TRBV6-5 and TRBJ2-5; the D is unclear. CDR1 is MNHEY, CDR2 SVGAGI, per germline. V was trimmed by 8 bases and J by 1 base, leaving 8 bases between them. CDR3 size: 12 residues. The CDR3 DNA follows: TGTGCCAGCCTGGGTCCCCAAGAGACCCAGTACTTC. Its protein product is CASLGPQETQYF.

This sequence joins TRBV5-1 and TRBJ2-7; TRBD1 matches 8 bases. This CDR3 has 15 residues. The V gene end was trimmed by 4 bases and the J gene end by 2 bases; junction bases not matched to a gene: 8. Per germline, CDR1 SGHRS and CDR2 YFSETQ. The CDR3 sequence: CASSPLDRDPYEQYF. For the CDR3, the DNA is TGCGCCAGCAGCCCATTGGACAGGGATCCCTACGAGCAGTACTTC. The whole variable domain, remainder taken from reference TRBV5-1 and TRBJ2-7, is KAGVTQTPRYLIKTRGQQVTLSCSPISGHRSVSWYQQTPGQGLQFLFEYFSETQRNKGNFPGRFSGRQFSNSRSEMNVSTLELGDSALYLCASSPLDRDPYEQYFGPGTRLTVT.

This clone has more than one count but fewer than ten. This rearrangement joins TRBV6-5 to TRBJ1-1; weak D call: TRBD1 (6 bases). In germline, CDR1 is MNHEY, CDR2 SVGAGI. The CDR3 totals 13 residues. V was cut by 2 bases and J by 5 bases, with 9 bases left in between. The CDR3 region is CASSYPGETEAFF. The DNA of the CDR3 is TGTGCCAGCAGTTACCCAGGGGAAACTGAAGCTTTCTTT.

The chain has TRBV9 and TRBJ2-3; TRBD2 agrees at 8 bases. CDR3 length equals 16 residues. CDR1 is SGDLS and CDR2 is YYNGEE in the germline V gene. V was clipped by 1 base and J by 1 base; unmatched bases: 5. CDR3 coding DNA: TGTGCCAGCAGCGTAAGTCTAGCGGGCGGCACAGATACGCAGTATTTT. Its translation: CASSVSLAGGTDTQYF.

The genes are TRBV14 and TRBJ1-4; D not resolved. Germline CDR1 reads SGHDN; CDR2 reads FVKESK. Trimming shortened V by 4 bases and J by 8 bases, and 8 bases separated the two germline ends. The CDR3 extends over 12 amino acids. The CDR3 here is CASSPGGEKLFF. The CDR3 coding sequence is TGTGCCAGCAGCCCGGGAGGCGAAAAACTGTTTTTT.

The chain is built from TRBV5-4 and TRBJ2-1, with TRBD1 identical over 7 bases. This CDR3 contains 15 residues. With 2 bases clipped from V and 2 bases from J, the junction kept 4 bases outside the gene matches. The V gene's germline CDR1 is SGHNT and CDR2 YYREEE (reference sequence). The CDR3 protein is CASSLTGVAYNEQFF. The CDR3 DNA follows: TGTGCCAGCAGCTTAACAGGGGTCGCCTACAATGAGCAGTTCTTC.

This sequence joins TRBV7-6 and TRBJ1-4; D might be TRBD1 (5 bases). Germline values: CDR1 SGHVS, CDR2 FNYEAQ. Trimming pared 5 bases from V and 4 bases from J, leaving 11 bases between. This CDR3 spans 14 amino acids. The CDR3: CASSLRGSNEKLFF. CDR3 nucleotides: TGTGCCAGCAGCCTCCGGGGGAGTAATGAAAAACTGTTTTTT. Filled out from reference TRBV7-6 and TRBJ1-4, the complete variable domain reads GAGVSQSPRYKVTKRGQDVALRCDPISGHVSLYWYRQALGQGPEFLTYFNYEAQQDKSGLPNDRFSAERPEGSISTLTIQRTEQRDSAMYRCASSLRGSNEKLFFGSGTQLSVL.

This chain's CDR3 is CASSLGGTGGIGEQFF. CDR3 DNA: TGTGCCAGCAGCTTGGGCGGGACAGGGGGGATTGGGGAGCAGTTCTTC. This chain connects TRBV5-6 to TRBJ2-1, with 11 nucleotides matching TRBD1. With 0 bases clipped from V and 10 bases from J, the junction kept 9 bases outside the gene matches. From germline, CDR1 is SGHDT and CDR2 YYEEEE. There are 16 residues in the CDR3.

The CDR3 DNA reads as TGTGCCAGCAGGAGAGGGACAGGGGTTAACGAGCAGTACTTC. This translates into CASRRGTGVNEQYF. The rearrangement joins TRBV27 to TRBJ2-7; 10 nucleotides match TRBD1. The CDR3 has 14 residues. After removal of 6 bases from V and 5 bases from J, the junction contained 7 bases not matched to a gene. Looked up from germline, CDR1 is MNHEY and CDR2 is SMNVEV (reference sequence).

The rearrangement links TRBV29-1 to TRBJ1-2; D might be TRBD1 (6 bases). This CDR3 has 12 amino acids. Germline V CDR1 and CDR2: SQVTM, ANQGSEA. Between the trimmed V and J ends, which lost 4 bases and 4 bases, there was a span of 10 bases. DNA of the CDR3: TGCAGCGTTGTTGGGGGGGCCTATGGCTACACCTTC. Amino acids: CSVVGGAYGYTF.

The chain recombines TRBV15 with TRBJ2-7, with no clear D. V lost 3 bases and J lost 0, with 12 bases in between. The CDR3 has 15 residues. Germline values: CDR1 LNHNV, CDR2 YYDKDF (reference sequence). DNA for the CDR3: TGTGCCACCAGCAGCCTTGGGTCGGGCTCCTACGAGCAGTACTTC. As protein: CATSSLGSGSYEQYF.

V gene TRBV6-5 combines with J gene TRBJ1-1; D perhaps matches TRBD1 (5 bases). V lost 0 bases and J lost 6, with 14 bases in between. The germline gives CDR1 MNHEY, CDR2 SVGAGI. The CDR3 extends over 15 amino acids. CDR3 region: CASSYSRGYGAEAFF. The CDR3 DNA reads TGTGCCAGCAGTTACTCGAGGGGCTATGGGGCTGAAGCTTTCTTT.

The rearrangement joins TRBV30 to TRBJ2-7; D ambiguous. The length of the CDR3 is 13 residues. V was pared by 0 bases and J by 4 bases, with 10 bases between. From germline, CDR1 is GTSNPN and CDR2 SVGIG (reference sequence). CDR3 region: CAWSVGISYEQYF. The CDR3 DNA reads as TGTGCCTGGAGTGTAGGTATATCTTACGAGCAGTACTTC. The full variable domain, in which reference TRBV30 and TRBJ2-7 provide the parts outside the CDR3, is SQTIHQWPATLVQPVGSPLSLECTVEGTSNPNLYWYRQAAGRGLQLLFYSVGIGQISSEVPQNLSASRPQDRQFILSSKKLLLSDSGFYLCAWSVGISYEQYFGPGTRLTVT.

The chain carries TRBV2 and TRBJ2-5; D ambiguous. CDR1 SNHLY and CDR2 FYNNEI come from the germline V gene. This CDR3 has 14 amino acids. V lost 7 bases, J lost 0 bases, and 12 bases lay in between. The CDR3 loop is CASTERSYQETQYF. For the CDR3, the DNA is TGTGCCAGCACTGAGAGGAGCTACCAAGAGACCCAGTACTTC.

The gene calls are TRBV12-5 and TRBJ2-1; a possible D gene is TRBD2 (5 bases). V was shortened by 7 bases and J by 8 bases, with 15 bases between the two germline ends. The CDR3 covers 13 residues. The V gene's germline CDR1 is LGHNT and CDR2 FRNRAP. This CDR3 reads CASAHKAVHEQFF. The CDR3 DNA reads TGTGCTAGTGCCCACAAAGCGGTCCATGAGCAGTTCTTC.

V usage is TRBV11-3 and J usage is TRBJ2-3; D not certain. With 0 bases removed from V and 3 bases from J, the gap between germline ends came to 7 bases. CDR1 SGHNT and CDR2 YENEEA come from the germline V gene. The CDR3 loop spans 14 amino acids. The CDR3 DNA is TGTGCCAGCAGCTTAGATAGGAGAACAGATACGCAGTATTTT. Amino acid sequence: CASSLDRRTDTQYF. The full variable domain, completed using reference TRBV11-3 and TRBJ2-3, is EAGVVQSPRYKIIEKKQPVAFWCNPISGHNTLYWYLQNLGQGPELLIRYENEEAVDDSQLPKDRFSAERLKGVDSTLKIQPAELGDSAVYLCASSLDRRTDTQYFGPGTRLTVL.

The chain carries TRBV7-9 and TRBJ1-4; D gene uncertain. V lost 3 bases and J 7 bases, leaving 9 bases between the germline ends. This CDR3 is 13 amino acids long. The germline V gene encodes CDR1 SEHNR and CDR2 FQNEAQ (reference sequence). This CDR3 is CASSFLGPEKLFF. The CDR3 coding sequence is TGTGCCAGCAGCTTTTTGGGTCCTGAAAAACTGTTTTTT.